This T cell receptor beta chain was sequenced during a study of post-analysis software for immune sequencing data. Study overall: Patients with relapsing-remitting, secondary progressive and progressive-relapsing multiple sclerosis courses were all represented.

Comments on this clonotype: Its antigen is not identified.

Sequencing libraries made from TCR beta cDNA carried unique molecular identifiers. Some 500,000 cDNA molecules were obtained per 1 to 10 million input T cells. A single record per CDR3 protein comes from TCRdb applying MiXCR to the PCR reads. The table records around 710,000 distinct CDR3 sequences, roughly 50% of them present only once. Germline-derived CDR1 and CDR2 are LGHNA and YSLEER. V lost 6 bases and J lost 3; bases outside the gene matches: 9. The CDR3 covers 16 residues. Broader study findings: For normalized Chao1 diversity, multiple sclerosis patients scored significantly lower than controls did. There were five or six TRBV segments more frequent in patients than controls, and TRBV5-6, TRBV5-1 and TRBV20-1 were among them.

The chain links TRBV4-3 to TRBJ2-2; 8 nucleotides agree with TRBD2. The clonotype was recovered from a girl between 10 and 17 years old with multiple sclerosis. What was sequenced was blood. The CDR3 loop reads CASSREAGGDTGELFF. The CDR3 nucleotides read TGCGCCAGCAGTCGGGAGGCGGGGGGAGACACCGGGGAGCTGTTTTTT.